The sequence of this T cell receptor (beta chain) was determined in a study of T-cell reconstitution after alpha-beta-depleted transplantation in children. The library targeted TCRbeta and was prepared with unique molecular identifiers. TCRdb reprocessed the PCR reads via MiXCR and lists one record per CDR3 protein. The table has about 400,000 distinct CDR3 sequences, about a fifth seen once. The junction had 11 bases not matched to a gene; V was cut back by 4 bases and J by 5 bases. CDR1 and CDR2 from the germline V gene are SGHRS and YFSETQ. There are 16 residues in the CDR3. The sequenced sample was PBMCs from the stem cell graft donor, obtained from the stem cell graft. The source of this sequence is a human donor who donated a stem cell graft to a child with acute myeloid leukemia. V usage is TRBV5-1 and J usage is TRBJ1-1; 10 nucleotides agree with TRBD1. This CDR3 reads CASSPWGQGLGTEAFF. The CDR3 DNA follows: TGCGCCAGCAGCCCCTGGGGACAGGGGTTGGGTACTGAAGCTTTCTTT.